This T cell receptor (beta chain) was sequenced in a study of tumor-infiltrating lymphocytes in primary liver carcinoma. CDR3 size: 14 residues. Germline V gene lookup returns CDR1 MNHNS and CDR2 SASEGT. Trimming shortened V by 1 base and J by 0 bases, and 5 bases separated the two germline ends. In regard to this clonotype: Antigen specificity is unknown.

Making TCR beta cDNA involved approximately 520 ng total RNA and a constant-region primer. Three nested multiplex PCR rounds, a slightly modified ARM-PCR, produced the libraries for TCR beta. The first two PCR rounds used TRBV1-TRBV30 primers with a Cbeta primer, around 10 cycles each. TCRdb analysed the multiplex PCR reads with MiXCR anew, one entry per CDR3 protein. The sample holds 180,000 or so distinct CDR3 sequences; 60% are singletons and the top ten take roughly 76%. Study-wide results and caveats: Without sorting, CD4+ versus CD8+ T cell repertoires were not compared.

Unsorted whole blood supplied the blood RNA, and germline DNA was isolated too. The chain carries TRBV6-1 and TRBJ2-3; D is ambiguous. Sequencing input: peripheral blood. The TCR comes from a middle-aged man with primary liver carcinoma and hepatitis B virus infection. CDR3 sequence (DNA): TGTGCCAGCAGTGAAGATCCGAGCACAGATACGCAGTATTTT. It specifies CASSEDPSTDTQYF.